This TCR beta chain was profiled in a study of OX40 agonist ivuxolimab in advanced cancers. At the level of the whole study: Ivuxolimab was a fully human IgG2 agonistic monoclonal antibody targeting the costimulatory receptor OX40 (CD134). Peripheral TCRbeta sequencing was intended to test whether TCR sequence diversity was altered and clonal T-cell expansion was caused by ivuxolimab. Of the roughly 52 dose-escalation patients, hepatocellular carcinoma was present in around 20, melanoma in roughly 15, renal cell carcinoma in 9 and head and neck cancer in 9. Intravenous ivuxolimab was administered to patients every 2 weeks at six dose levels: 0.01, 0.1, 0.3, 1.5, 3 and 10 mg/kg. The monotherapy dose-escalation portion (N ≈ 52 patients) of the phase I ivuxolimab trial is reported in the paper. Partial responses occurred in three dose-escalation patients, of whom one had hepatocellular carcinoma and two had cutaneous melanoma. Prior anti-PD-1, anti-PD-L1 or anti-CTLA-4 therapy was permitted, and checkpoint inhibitors had been received by less than 45% of dose-escalation patients. In the dose-escalation cohort, around four fifths of patients were male, and the mean age was roughly 60 years, with a range of 23 to 79.

This clone turned up a few times. Its antigen specificity is not known. Base qualities were left out, and no much larger clone turns up one base away. CDR1 SGHRS and CDR2 YFSETQ were looked up in the germline V gene. Taken from cysteine to phenylalanine, the CDR3 has 16 residues. The kept DNA is CDR3 alone, 48 bases in frame from the first base. V is cut back by 3 bases and J by 4 bases, with 12 bases in the junction unmatched. General findings and caveats noted by the study authors: Clonal expansion of both CD4+ and CD8+ blood T cells was observed from baseline to week 6 at doses 0.1 to 3.0 mg/kg. The antigen specificity of the peripheral T cells that underwent clonal expansion was not determined. In the 0.1-3.0 mg/kg groups, partial responders had among the lowest normalized peripheral clonal expansion, particularly in CD8+ T cells. Low levels of normalized T-cell clonal expansion were also shown by some nonresponding patients. After ivuxolimab, CD8+ T cells had more expanded clones than CD4+ T cells on average.

Genomic DNA was extracted from sorted cells for sequencing of the TCRbeta CDR3 region. TCRbeta CDR3 regions were sequenced using the immunoSEQ Assay. TCRdb stores this immuneACCESS table with in-frame sequences only. Part of the clones is absent; in the studies checked, under half of the shortfall reflects unresolved V genes, and no reason is known for the rest. Here the sample has roughly 100,000 clones; about 84% occur a single time. The ten largest clonotypes hold about 5.8% of the sample. Patients with a history of autoimmune disease or receiving systemic immunosuppression were excluded from the trial. Peripheral blood for TCR sequencing was drawn from every dose cohort at baseline, at cycle 4 day 1 and at cycle 7 day 1. The samples were taken from a phase I, first-in-human, multicenter, open-label dose-escalation trial of ivuxolimab. The trial enrolled adults with locally advanced or metastatic head and neck squamous cell, hepatocellular, melanoma or renal cell carcinoma. Before TCR sequencing, CD4+ T cells and CD8+ T cells from peripheral blood were sorted into separate populations.

This clonotype was sampled from an adult with an advanced solid tumor such as melanoma, head and neck, liver or kidney cancer. The chain is made from TRBV5-1 and TRBJ2-7; TRBD2 matches 8 bases in the middle. Sequences were derived from CD4+ or CD8+ T cells sorted from blood, sampled in a trial of the OX40 agonist ivuxolimab. This receptor carries the CDR3 CASSSLGGSGVYEQYF. The nucleotide sequence reads TGCGCCAGCAGCTCCCTGGGTGGTAGCGGGGTTTACGAGCAGTACTTC.